This T cell receptor (beta chain) is from a study of identical twins. Study outcomes and limitations: There is a chance that invariant MAIT and iNKT cells partially muddied zero-insertion analyses. Reduced insertions were recorded for abundant cord blood beta clonotypes, with no such pattern in memory repertoires.

This clonotype has just a few counts. The antigen remains undetermined. One entry per CDR3 protein, called by TCRdb with MiXCR from the 5' RACE reads. The data contain 200,000 to 250,000 distinct CDR3 sequences, about 13% of them singletons. The CDR3 has 20 amino acids. Per germline, CDR1 LGHNA and CDR2 YSLEER. V trimming: 0 bases; J trimming: 0 bases; junction bases outside the gene matches: 12. The same data also went into a second study, on yellow fever vaccine responses in identical twins. As that study records: In identical twins, vaccine T cell responses appeared partly shared and partly individual.

The J gene is TRBJ2-3, the V gene TRBV4-3; 10 bases match TRBD2. The sample taken for sequencing was memory (CD45RO+) T cells sorted from blood. The sequence was obtained from a woman aged 18 to 35 in good health. CDR3 in amino acids: CASSQEGASGRVTSTDTQYF. The CDR3 region has the DNA TGCGCCAGCAGCCAAGAGGGCGCTAGCGGGAGAGTAACTAGCACAGATACGCAGTATTTT.